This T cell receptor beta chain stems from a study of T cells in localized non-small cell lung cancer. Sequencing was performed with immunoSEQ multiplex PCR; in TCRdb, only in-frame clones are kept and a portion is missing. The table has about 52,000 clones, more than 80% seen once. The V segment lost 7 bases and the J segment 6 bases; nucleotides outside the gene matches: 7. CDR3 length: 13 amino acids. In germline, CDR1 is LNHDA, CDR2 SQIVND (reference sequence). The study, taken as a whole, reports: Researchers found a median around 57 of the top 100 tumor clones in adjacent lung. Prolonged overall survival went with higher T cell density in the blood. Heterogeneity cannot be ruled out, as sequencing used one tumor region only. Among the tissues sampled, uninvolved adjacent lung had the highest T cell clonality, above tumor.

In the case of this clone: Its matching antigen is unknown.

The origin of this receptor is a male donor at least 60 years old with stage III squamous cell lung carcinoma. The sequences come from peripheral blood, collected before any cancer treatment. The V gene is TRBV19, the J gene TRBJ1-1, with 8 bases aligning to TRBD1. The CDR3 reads CASIYRGAAEAFF. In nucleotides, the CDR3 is TGTGCCAGTATTTACAGGGGGGCGGCTGAAGCTTTCTTT.